These 29 T cell receptor beta chains share one sample of origin, sequenced in a study of shared clonotypes between healthy human individuals. Profiling relied on immunoSEQ multiplex PCR, and the TCRdb table lists in-frame clones only, not all of them. Of roughly 1 million clones listed, 65% to 75% were seen once; the top ten hold nearly 1.5%. Sequencing was done on a sample of memory CD4+ T cells sorted from blood. As to subset: CD45RA-negative fraction. The receptors were sampled from a young man in good health.

The chain is built from TRBV11-2 and TRBJ2-1, with 8 positions matching TRBD2. This CDR3 comprises 16 residues. CDR1 is SGHAT and CDR2 is FQNNGV in the germline V gene. After removal of 3 bases from V and 6 bases from J, the junction contained 10 bases not matched to a gene. The CDR3 here is CASSFGSGGWGNEQFF. CDR3 DNA sequence: TGTGCCAGCAGCTTCGGGAGCGGGGGATGGGGCAATGAGCAGTTCTTC.

This chain uses TRBV7-3 with TRBJ2-7, with 7 bases lining up with TRBD2. The V gene end was trimmed by 5 bases and the J gene end by 5 bases; junction bases not matched to a gene: 6. CDR3 size: 13 residues. The germline V gene has CDR1 SGHTA and CDR2 FQGTGA. The CDR3 bases are TGTGCCAGCAGCGTGGATCGGGGGGACGAGCAGTACTTC. Translated: CASSVDRGDEQYF.

In the case of this clone: The same CDR3 also results from other DNA sequences found in this sample. V is TRBV5-1 and J is TRBJ2-7; 7 nucleotides line up with TRBD1. With 4 bases clipped from V and 1 base from J, the junction kept 2 bases outside the gene matches. The CDR3 covers 13 residues. Germline V gene data show CDR1 as SGHRS and CDR2 as YFSETQ. In DNA form, the CDR3 reads TGCGCCAGCAGCCTACAGGGGTCCTACGAGCAGTACTTC. Its protein product is CASSLQGSYEQYF.

The chain is built from TRBV7-2 and TRBJ1-2; D gene ambiguous. In germline, CDR1 is SGHTA, CDR2 FQGNSA. This CDR3 has 15 residues. Between the trimmed V and J ends, which lost 2 bases and 3 bases, there was a span of 13 bases. The CDR3 here is CASSLRVGQYYGYTF. DNA for the CDR3: TGTGCCAGCAGCTTACGGGTGGGCCAGTACTATGGCTACACCTTC.

The V gene is TRBV6-4, the J gene TRBJ2-3, with 7 nucleotides matching TRBD2. This CDR3 is built from 14 residues. The germline V gene has CDR1 MRHNA and CDR2 SNTAGT. V lost 6 bases to trimming and J lost 3 bases; unmatched junction nucleotides: 6. As DNA, the CDR3 is TGTGCCAGCAGCCGTCGGGGGGAGACAGATACGCAGTATTTT. Its translation is CASSRRGETDTQYF.

This clone has a single count. The chain employs TRBV6-1 and TRBJ2-7; D call uncertain. V was clipped by 1 base and J by 0 bases, with 10 bases between them. Germline CDR1 MNHNS, CDR2 SASEGT. This CDR3 is built from 15 residues. The CDR3 region is CASSEVTQSSYEQYF. The DNA of the CDR3 is TGTGCCAGCAGTGAAGTGACCCAGAGCTCCTACGAGCAGTACTTC.

The J gene is TRBJ1-4, the V gene TRBV9, with a weak D call TRBD1 (6 bases). The germline CDR1 and CDR2 sequences are SGDLS and YYNGEE. CDR3 length: 15 amino acids. V was trimmed by 0 bases and J by 7 bases, leaving 13 bases between them. CDR3 sequence reads: CASSVDRGRSEKLFF. For the CDR3, the DNA is TGTGCCAGCAGCGTAGATCGGGGGCGCAGTGAAAAACTGTTTTTT.

The chain has TRBV5-1 and TRBJ1-6; tentative D call: TRBD1 (5 bases). The length of the CDR3 is 16 residues. Germline V gives CDR1 SGHRS, CDR2 YFSETQ. Trimming removed 1 base at V and 8 bases at J, with 16 bases between. This chain's CDR3 is CASSLTIGQVDSPLHF. For the CDR3, the DNA is TGCGCCAGCAGCTTGACGATAGGACAAGTGGATTCACCCCTCCACTTT.

This clone was seen a handful of times. This sequence joins TRBV19 and TRBJ1-1; no clear D gene. Looked up from germline, CDR1 is LNHDA and CDR2 is SQIVND (reference sequence). V lost 3 bases and J 11 bases, leaving 22 bases between the germline ends. The CDR3 is 15 amino acids. Written as DNA, the CDR3 is TGTGCCAGTAGTATTTATGCTACCGGACCTGCGGAGGCTTTCTTT. It yields the protein CASSIYATGPAEAFF.

The chain couples TRBV28 to TRBJ2-7; 8 bases match TRBD1. Germline CDR1 and CDR2: MDHEN and SYDVKM. CDR3 size: 14 residues. V was pared by 3 bases and J by 5 bases, with 6 bases of the junction left unmatched. Here the CDR3 reads CASSLTGENHEQYF. CDR3 bases: TGTGCCAGCAGTTTGACAGGGGAGAACCACGAGCAGTACTTC.

In its sample, this clone was seen once. The V and J genes are TRBV5-6 and TRBJ2-5, with a possible D match to TRBD1 (5 bases). The CDR3 consists of 16 residues. V shed 3 bases and J shed 0 bases, with 15 bases lying between them. The germline gives CDR1 SGHDT, CDR2 YYEEEE. CDR3 region: CASSSPLGRDQETQYF. CDR3 sequence (DNA): TGTGCCAGCAGCTCCCCCCTGGGCAGGGACCAAGAGACCCAGTACTTC.

The chain couples TRBV6-5 to TRBJ2-3, with D perhaps assigned TRBD1 or TRBD2 (5 bases each). Germline values: CDR1 MNHEY, CDR2 SVGAGI. CDR3 size: 15 residues. Deletions cut 0 bases from V and 2 bases from J, with 9 bases between. The CDR3: CASSYSEDTTDTQYF. The CDR3 DNA reads TGTGCCAGCAGTTACTCGGAGGACACCACAGATACGCAGTATTTT.

The chain is built from TRBV28 and TRBJ1-2; D unresolved. Germline V gene lookup returns CDR1 MDHEN and CDR2 SYDVKM. The CDR3 sequence is 13 residues long. With 4 bases removed from V and 5 bases from J, the gap between germline ends came to 11 bases. CDR3: CASSSGPFYGYTF. CDR3 bases: TGTGCCAGCAGTTCGGGCCCATTTTATGGCTACACCTTC.

The rearrangement uses TRBV2 and TRBJ2-2, with D unresolved. V was pared by 2 bases and J by 6 bases, with 7 bases between. The CDR3 is 13 residues long. Germline-derived CDR1 and CDR2 are SNHLY and FYNNEI. This CDR3 is CASSEWHAGELFF. For the CDR3, the DNA is TGTGCCAGCAGTGAATGGCATGCCGGGGAGCTGTTTTTT.

V and J are TRBV11-3 and TRBJ2-3, with 8 bases aligning to TRBD2. Trimming at V came to 5 bases and at J to 3 bases, leaving 4 bases not matched to a gene. Germline CDR1 reads SGHNT; CDR2 reads YENEEA. The CDR3 loop spans 14 amino acids. The CDR3 nucleotides are TGTGCCAGCAGCCTTAGCGGGGATACAGATACGCAGTATTTT. It codes for CASSLSGDTDTQYF.

J is TRBJ1-1 and V is TRBV6-5; perhaps TRBD1 as D (5 bases). The CDR3 loop spans 15 amino acids. Germline CDR1 MNHEY, CDR2 SVGAGI. Trimming pared 0 bases from V and 5 bases from J, leaving 13 bases between. CDR3 DNA: TGTGCCAGCAGTTACTCCGGGGGGGGGAGGACTGAAGCTTTCTTT. Its protein product is CASSYSGGGRTEAFF.

About this clone itself: Other nucleotide sequences from this sample produce the same CDR3. This sequence joins TRBV5-1 and TRBJ1-5; D is ambiguous. This CDR3 is built from 15 residues. Trimming pared 0 bases from V and 1 base from J, leaving 8 bases between. Germline V gene data show CDR1 as SGHRS and CDR2 as YFSETQ. Here the CDR3 reads CASSLAGGSNQPQHF. CDR3 in DNA: TGCGCCAGCAGCTTGGCCGGTGGGAGCAATCAGCCCCAGCATTTT.

This clone came up once. The rearrangement joins TRBV5-1 to TRBJ1-1; TRBD1 aligns across 11 bases. V shed 7 bases, J shed 4 bases, and the junction held 6 bases outside the gene matches. The CDR3 sequence is 14 residues long. Germline V gene sequence: CDR1 SGHRS, CDR2 YFSETQ. The CDR3 spells CASQQGTGGTEAFF. CDR3 bases: TGCGCCAGCCAGCAGGGGACAGGGGGCACTGAAGCTTTCTTT. The whole variable domain, filled in from reference TRBV5-1 and TRBJ1-1, reads KAGVTQTPRYLIKTRGQQVTLSCSPISGHRSVSWYQQTPGQGLQFLFEYFSETQRNKGNFPGRFSGRQFSNSRSEMNVSTLELGDSALYLCASQQGTGGTEAFFGQGTRLTVV.

The chain couples TRBV7-3 to TRBJ2-1; tentatively, D is TRBD2 (5 bases). The germline V gene has CDR1 SGHTA and CDR2 FQGTGA. The ends were cut back, 3 bases at V and 0 bases at J, with 9 bases in the middle. This CDR3 is built from 15 residues. Here the CDR3 reads CASSFGLSSYNEQFF. The CDR3 DNA sequence: TGTGCCAGCAGCTTTGGACTGAGCTCCTACAATGAGCAGTTCTTC.

This clone was counted ten times or more. The gene calls are TRBV6-1 and TRBJ2-7; TRBD2 matches 10 bases. Germline-derived CDR1 and CDR2 are MNHNS and SASEGT. V shed 7 bases, J shed 7 bases, and the junction held 7 bases outside the gene matches. The CDR3 runs 13 residues. The CDR3 DNA sequence: TGTGCCAGCACTAGGACTAGCGGCGGGGAGCAGTACTTC. It specifies CASTRTSGGEQYF.

Regarding this clone: A read error may account for a junction end that differs from germline. The chain recombines TRBV18 with TRBJ2-6, with 8 bases matching TRBD1. Germline CDR1 reads KGHSH; CDR2 reads LQKENI. This CDR3 comprises 13 residues. The CDR3 DNA reads TGTGCCAGCTCATCACAGGGGGTCAACGTCCTGACTTTC. It codes for CASSSQGVNVLTF.

The V call is TRBV20-1, the J call TRBJ2-1, with unresolved D. In germline, CDR1 is DFQATT, CDR2 SNEGSKA (reference sequence). V was clipped by 2 bases and J by 10 bases, with 9 bases between them. This CDR3 contains 11 residues. The CDR3 coding sequence is TGCAGTGCTAGAACCGGGCAAGAGCAGTTCTTC. It is translated as CSARTGQEQFF.

The V call is TRBV5-1, the J call TRBJ2-3, with 7 bases aligning to TRBD2. V dropped 6 bases and J dropped 4; count of bases not matched to a gene: 8. Germline assignment: CDR1 SGHRS and CDR2 YFSETQ. The CDR3 contains 14 residues. The CDR3 coding sequence is TGCGCCAGCACCCCGGGGGGTTCCTCAGATACGCAGTATTTT. Its protein is CASTPGGSSDTQYF.

The chain joins TRBV15 to TRBJ1-1; TRBD1 matches 7 bases. The CDR3 runs to 14 residues. Germline trimming cut 3 bases from V and 3 bases from J; bases unmatched to any gene: 4. Germline CDR1 LNHNV, CDR2 YYDKDF (reference sequence). The CDR3 sequence is CATSSAQGYTEAFF. The CDR3, as DNA: TGTGCCACCAGCAGTGCACAGGGGTACACTGAAGCTTTCTTT. Complete variable domain (other parts from reference TRBV15 and TRBJ1-1): DAMVIQNPRYQVTQFGKPVTLSCSQTLNHNVMYWYQQKSSQAPKLLFHYYDKDFNNEADTPDNFQSRRPNTSFCFLDIRSPGLGDTAMYLCATSSAQGYTEAFFGQGTRLTVV.

In its sample, this clone was seen once. This chain joins TRBV7-2 and TRBJ1-2; 7 bases are shared with TRBD1. Per the germline V gene, CDR1 is SGHTA and CDR2 is FQGNSA. V was pared by 6 bases and J by 2 bases, with 3 bases of the junction left unmatched. CDR3 length equals 13 residues. CDR3 bases: TGTGCCAGCAGTTCGACAGGGAACTATGGCTACACCTTC. It encodes CASSSTGNYGYTF.

The chain couples TRBV27 to TRBJ2-3, with D unresolved. Per the germline V gene, CDR1 is MNHEY and CDR2 is SMNVEV (reference sequence). V lost 0 bases and J 5 bases, leaving 12 bases between the germline ends. The CDR3 has 15 amino acids. The CDR3 nucleotides are TGTGCCAGCAGTTTATCTGGGTCCTCGGGAGATACGCAGTATTTT. Its protein product is CASSLSGSSGDTQYF.

This clone showed up just a few times. The CDR3 DNA is TGTGCCATCAGTTCCGGGACTAGCGGGAGCTCCTACGAGCAGTACTTC. It codes for CAISSGTSGSSYEQYF. This chain connects TRBV10-3 to TRBJ2-7, with 14 bases that match TRBD2. The CDR3 has 16 amino acids. CDR1 and CDR2 from the germline V gene are ENHRY and SYGVKD. Trimming removed 5 bases from V and 0 bases from J; junction bases left unmatched: 3.

This sequence joins TRBV4-3 and TRBJ2-3; 9 bases map to TRBD2. Germline assignment: CDR1 LGHNA and CDR2 YSLEER. The CDR3 spans 17 residues. J was trimmed by 0 bases and V by 2 bases; bases with no gene match: 6. CDR3 sequence reads: CASSQSPTSGSTDTQYF. In DNA, the CDR3 is TGCGCCAGCAGCCAAAGCCCGACTAGCGGAAGCACAGATACGCAGTATTTT.

The chain recombines TRBV6-6 with TRBJ1-1; TRBD1 aligns across 11 bases. The V segment lost 5 bases and the J segment 7 bases; nucleotides outside the gene matches: 9. The CDR3 extends over 15 amino acids. In germline, CDR1 is MNHNY, CDR2 SVGAGI (reference sequence). DNA for the CDR3: TGTGCCAGCAGTCCGGCGGACAGGGGGCAGGATGAAGCTTTCTTT. Amino acids: CASSPADRGQDEAFF.